This T cell receptor (beta chain) came from a study of T cell responses to AZD1222 COVID-19 vaccine. Clones were sequenced by immunoSEQ multiplex PCR, and TCRdb holds only the in-frame ones, with some missing. Among roughly 150,000 clones listed, over 90% were seen once. This clonotype originated in an adult in good health. The specimen was peripheral blood, collected on day 0 of AZD1222 vaccination.

CDR3 nucleotides: TGTGCCAGTAGTATTCCAGACAGGCCTAACACTGAAGCTTTCTTT. As protein: CASSIPDRPNTEAFF. The rearrangement joins TRBV19 to TRBJ1-1; a weak D match, TRBD1 (6 bases). CDR1 is LNHDA, CDR2 SQIVND, per germline (reference sequence). Trimming stripped 3 bases from V and 2 bases from J, with 13 bases between. CDR3 length: 15 residues.